These 13 T cell receptor beta chains were sequenced from one sample in a study of T cell responses to AZD1222 COVID-19 vaccine. Profiling relied on immunoSEQ multiplex PCR, and the TCRdb table lists in-frame clones only, not all of them. The profile shows about 150,000 clones, roughly 90% of them singletons. This specimen consisted of peripheral blood, obtained on day 0 of AZD1222 vaccination. Receptors originate from an adult in good health.

This clone was found once. The chain is built from TRBV5-1 and TRBJ2-3, with TRBD1 identical over 8 bases. V gave up 3 bases and J gave up 5 bases; unmatched junction bases: 11. CDR1 SGHRS and CDR2 YFSETQ come from the germline V gene. This CDR3 spans 16 amino acids. CDR3 nucleotide sequence: TGCGCCAGCAGCTCCCCCGGACAGGGCGTCGGAGATACGCAGTATTTT. Its protein is CASSSPGQGVGDTQYF.

This chain uses TRBV6-4 with TRBJ2-1; D not resolved. The germline V gene encodes CDR1 MRHNA and CDR2 SNTAGT. V was pared by 0 bases and J by 9 bases, with 9 bases between. This CDR3 contains 13 residues. The CDR3 sequence: CASSDSVGSEQFF. In DNA, the CDR3 is TGTGCCAGCAGTGACTCGGTGGGTAGTGAGCAGTTCTTC.

The chain is built from TRBV9 and TRBJ2-1, with a tentative D call TRBD2 (6 bases). Germline-derived CDR1 and CDR2 are SGDLS and YYNGEE. V lost 0 bases, J lost 7 bases, and 14 bases lay in between. CDR3 length: 15 residues. CDR3 sequence: CASSVEGGALNEQFF. CDR3 nucleotides: TGTGCCAGCAGCGTAGAGGGCGGGGCCCTTAATGAGCAGTTCTTC.

The V call is TRBV10-3, the J call TRBJ2-5; D might be TRBD1 or TRBD2, each matching 5 bases. The CDR3 covers 15 residues. The V end lost 0 bases, the J end lost 5 bases, and 13 bases lay between the germline ends. The germline gives CDR1 ENHRY, CDR2 SYGVKD. Here the CDR3 DNA reads TGTGCCATCAGTGAGTCTGGGGGAGAGACCGAGACCCAGTACTTC. It translates to CAISESGGETETQYF.

V and J are TRBV7-8 and TRBJ1-5, with a possible D match to TRBD1 (6 bases). Per the germline V gene, CDR1 is SGHVS and CDR2 is FQNEAQ. The CDR3 sequence is 18 residues long. Deletions cut 1 base from V and 4 bases from J, with 20 bases between. The CDR3 region is CASSLGRGRGLLNQPQHF. The CDR3 bases are TGTGCCAGCAGCTTAGGCAGAGGCAGGGGCCTCCTTAATCAGCCCCAGCATTTT.

The V and J genes are TRBV19 and TRBJ1-2; D perhaps matches TRBD1 (6 bases). Germline assignment: CDR1 LNHDA and CDR2 SQIVND (reference sequence). This CDR3 is built from 14 residues. V was cut by 5 bases and J by 1 base, with 11 bases left in between. CDR3 nucleotides: TGTGCCAGTAGTGGGGACATCGTTAACTATGGCTACACCTTC. This translates into CASSGDIVNYGYTF.

This sequence joins TRBV27 and TRBJ1-2, with D hard to call. V gave up 5 bases and J gave up 2 bases, with 9 bases separating them. Germline values: CDR1 MNHEY, CDR2 SMNVEV (reference sequence). The CDR3 has 13 residues. CDR3 nucleotides: TGTGCCAGCAGTCCAACGGGCAACTATGGCTACACCTTC. It codes for CASSPTGNYGYTF.

The chain links TRBV7-9 to TRBJ1-2; no clear D gene. V was clipped by 1 base and J by 0 bases, with 9 bases between them. The CDR3 extends over 15 amino acids. CDR1 SEHNR and CDR2 FQNEAQ come from the germline V gene (reference sequence). The CDR3 coding sequence is TGTGCCAGCAGCTTAGTGACAACCGCTAACTATGGCTACACCTTC. Its protein product is CASSLVTTANYGYTF.

The chain is built from TRBV19 and TRBJ1-5; D is unresolved. V lost 4 bases to trimming and J lost 2 bases, with 12 bases between them. Looked up from germline, CDR1 is LNHDA and CDR2 is SQIVND (reference sequence). This CDR3 is 15 amino acids long. The CDR3: CASSTNSRGNQPQHF. The CDR3 DNA is TGTGCCAGTAGTACCAACTCTAGGGGCAATCAGCCCCAGCATTTT. Combining the CDR3 with reference TRBV19 and TRBJ1-5 gives the whole variable domain DGGITQSPKYLFRKEGQNVTLSCEQNLNHDAMYWYRQDPGQGLRLIYYSQIVNDFQKGDIAEGYSVSREKKESFPLTVTSAQKNPTAFYLCASSTNSRGNQPQHFGDGTRLSIL.

The gene calls are TRBV5-4 and TRBJ1-1; 7 bases map to TRBD1. The V and J ends lost 3 bases and 5 bases, in that order; junction bases with no gene match: 7. The CDR3 spans 14 residues. Germline CDR1 reads SGHNT; CDR2 reads YYREEE (reference sequence). This CDR3 is CASSSRDRRTEAFF. In DNA form, the CDR3 reads TGTGCCAGCAGCTCCAGGGACAGACGAACTGAAGCTTTCTTT.

This clone came up once. This chain connects TRBV7-9 to TRBJ1-2, with a tentative D call TRBD1 (6 bases). This CDR3 comprises 14 residues. CDR1 and CDR2 (germline): SEHNR, FQNEAQ (reference sequence). Trimming cost V 2 bases and J 2 bases, with 9 bases left between them. Here the CDR3 DNA reads TGTGCCAGCAGCTTACCCGACAGGAACTATGGCTACACCTTC. It is translated as CASSLPDRNYGYTF.

The chain links TRBV25-1 to TRBJ1-2; 8 bases map to TRBD1. The CDR3 runs to 14 residues. V lost 6 bases, J lost 0 bases, and 3 bases stayed unmatched. Germline CDR1 reads MGHDK; CDR2 reads SYGVNS. The CDR3 bases are TGTGCCAGCAGGGGACAGGTGACTAACTATGGCTACACCTTC. Translated, it gives CASRGQVTNYGYTF.

The chain is built from TRBV27 and TRBJ2-5; D possibly corresponds to TRBD2 (6 bases). This CDR3 has 15 amino acids. CDR1 is MNHEY, CDR2 SMNVEV, per germline (reference sequence). Between the trimmed V and J ends, which lost 5 bases and 5 bases, there was a span of 18 bases. CDR3 loop: CASSATRDSRETQYF. Here the CDR3 DNA reads TGTGCCAGCAGTGCCACCCGGGACTCCAGGGAGACCCAGTACTTC.